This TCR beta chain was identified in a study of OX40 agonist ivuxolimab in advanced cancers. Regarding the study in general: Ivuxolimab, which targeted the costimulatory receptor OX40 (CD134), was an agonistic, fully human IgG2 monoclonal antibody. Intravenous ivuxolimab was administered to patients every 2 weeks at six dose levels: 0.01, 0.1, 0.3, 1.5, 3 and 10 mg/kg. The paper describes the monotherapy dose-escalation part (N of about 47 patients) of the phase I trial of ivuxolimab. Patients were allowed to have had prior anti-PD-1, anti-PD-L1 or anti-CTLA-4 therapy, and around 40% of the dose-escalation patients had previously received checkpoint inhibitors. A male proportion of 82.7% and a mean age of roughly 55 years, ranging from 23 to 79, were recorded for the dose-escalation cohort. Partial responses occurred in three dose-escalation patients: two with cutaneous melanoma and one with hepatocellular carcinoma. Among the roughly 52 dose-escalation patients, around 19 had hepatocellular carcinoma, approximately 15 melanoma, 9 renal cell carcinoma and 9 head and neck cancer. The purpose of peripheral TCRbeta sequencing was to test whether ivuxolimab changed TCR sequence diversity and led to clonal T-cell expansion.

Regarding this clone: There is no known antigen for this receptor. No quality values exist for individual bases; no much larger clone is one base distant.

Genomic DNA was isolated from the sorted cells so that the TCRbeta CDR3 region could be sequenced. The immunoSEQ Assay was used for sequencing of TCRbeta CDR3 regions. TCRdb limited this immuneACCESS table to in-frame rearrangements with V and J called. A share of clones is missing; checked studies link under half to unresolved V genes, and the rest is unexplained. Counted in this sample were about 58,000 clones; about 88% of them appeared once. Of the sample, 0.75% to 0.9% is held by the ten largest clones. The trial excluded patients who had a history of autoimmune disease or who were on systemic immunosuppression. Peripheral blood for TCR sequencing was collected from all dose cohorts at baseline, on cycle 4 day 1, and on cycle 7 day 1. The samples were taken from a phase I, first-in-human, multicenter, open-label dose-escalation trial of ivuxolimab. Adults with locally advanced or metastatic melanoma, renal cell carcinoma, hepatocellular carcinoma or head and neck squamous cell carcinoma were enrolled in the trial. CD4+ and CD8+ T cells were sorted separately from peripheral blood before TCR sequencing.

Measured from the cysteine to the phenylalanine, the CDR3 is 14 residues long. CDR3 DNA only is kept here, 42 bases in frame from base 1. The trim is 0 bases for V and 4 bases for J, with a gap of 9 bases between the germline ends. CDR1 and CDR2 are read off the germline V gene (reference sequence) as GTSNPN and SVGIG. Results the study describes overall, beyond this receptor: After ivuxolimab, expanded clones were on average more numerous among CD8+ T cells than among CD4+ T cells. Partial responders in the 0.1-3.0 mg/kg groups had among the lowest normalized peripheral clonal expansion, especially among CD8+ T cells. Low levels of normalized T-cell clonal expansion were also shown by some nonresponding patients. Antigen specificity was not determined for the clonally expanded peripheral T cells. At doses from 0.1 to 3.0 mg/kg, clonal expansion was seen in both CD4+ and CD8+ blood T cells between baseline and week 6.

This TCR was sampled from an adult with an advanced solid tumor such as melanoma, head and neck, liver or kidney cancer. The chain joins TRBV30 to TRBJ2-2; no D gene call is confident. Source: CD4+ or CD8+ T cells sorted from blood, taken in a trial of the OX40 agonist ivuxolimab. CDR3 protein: CAWSVHLSTGELFF. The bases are TGTGCCTGGAGTGTACACCTCAGCACCGGGGAGCTGTTTTTT. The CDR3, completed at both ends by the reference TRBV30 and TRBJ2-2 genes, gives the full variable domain SQTIHQWPATLVQPVGSPLSLECTVEGTSNPNLYWYRQAAGRGLQLLFYSVGIGQISSEVPQNLSASRPQDRQFILSSKKLLLSDSGFYLCAWSVHLSTGELFFGEGSRLTVL.